The entry below describes one T cell receptor (beta chain). This clone has just one count. Its specific antigen is unknown. No base quality information exists; no much larger clone differs at one position. Including the terminal cysteine and phenylalanine, the CDR3 comprises 16 residues. The kept DNA is CDR3 alone, 48 bases in frame from the first base. Taken from the germline V gene, the CDR1 and CDR2 loops are ENHRY and SYGVKD. V is cut by 1 base and J by 3 bases, and the space between the germline ends is 12 bases. The intended sense of this specimen's time point label: roughly 2 years on ibrutinib. About 2 micrograms of genomic DNA were extracted from cryopreserved PBMCs for TCR beta library preparation. High-throughput TCR beta sequencing was performed on longitudinal blood samples from CLL patients receiving ibrutinib monotherapy. Patients were enrolled in a phase 2 open-label single-center ibrutinib monotherapy trial.

This sample was taken from a study of cytotoxic CD8 clonotypes in ibrutinib-treated CLL (dated by TCRdb to the early 2020s). As for the study more broadly: The cohort was composed of about 10 relapsed/refractory and roughly 14 treatment-naive patients; IGHV unmutated status was identified in some 17 patients. Cryopreserved peripheral blood mononuclear cells were obtained before treatment, at response, and at either sustained remission or disease progression. Response samples were taken after a median of approximately a year on treatment, ranging from about 6 to 40 months. On average, each sample had approximately 280,000 productive templates and approximately 100,000 productive rearrangements. Every sample from remission and from progressive disease was obtained while the patients were still on ibrutinib. Responses were partial in roughly 24 patients and complete in 2; after median about 63 months follow-up, some 15 stayed in remission and roughly twelve progressed. Longitudinal samples were obtainable from about 30% of the 86 participants in the trial. The paper's findings and limits, for the study overall: Baseline clonality was found to be higher than that of age-matched healthy donors and was strongly correlated with circulating CD8+ T-cell counts. Public clonotypes were rare and either shrank or stayed stable during treatment, and the rise in clonality at ibrutinib response reflected expansion of private clonotypes. Clonality increased at ibrutinib response, stayed stable in sustained remission, and fell back toward baseline at progression. Lymph node repertoires were not examined, and the timing of sampling was not matched between patients in sustained remission and those whose disease progressed.

A MiSeq instrument was used for deep resolution sequencing, which targeted depths ranging from 1 in 1 million up to 1 in 200,000 T cells, with coverage averaging 10x for each clonotype. TCR beta libraries were generated with the immunoSEQ hsTCRB Kit. Regarding the original processing steps: The data were analyzed with ImmunoSEQ Analyzer and ImmunoSEQ Data Assistant, and V, D and J gene assignments followed IMGT definitions. Clonality, which ranges from 0 to 1, was calculated as one minus the normalized Shannon entropy of productive rearrangement frequencies. Only overrepresented clonotypes making up at least 0.05% of the repertoire of each patient were included in the public clonotype analysis. Around 14 repertoires from age-matched healthy donors, obtained from immuneACCESS, served as clonality controls. TCRdb carries this immuneACCESS record with in-frame sequences only. Its versions omit some clonotypes, under half of them owing to an unresolved V gene in the studies checked, with the rest unexplained. Clone size and the V and J calls come from that table; the DNA yielded D and trimming. This sample comprises 110,000 to 150,000 clones, 75% to 80% of them detected only once. The ten largest account for approximately 5.1% of the sample.

The sequence was collected from a human donor with chronic lymphocytic leukemia. Sequencing was performed on PBMCs, taken after 24 months of ibrutinib treatment. The rearranged segments are TRBV10-3 and TRBJ2-2; the D gene is perhaps TRBD2, from 6 matching bases. The sequenced DNA is TGTGCCATCAGTGAGTTTGGGGGGTCGGACACCGGGGAGCTGTTTTTT. This is translated as CAISEFGGSDTGELFF.